This entry features one TCR beta chain sequence. Its specificity is not known. The data were obtained in a study of T cells after yellow fever vaccination. Overall study findings and caveats: Abundant contaminating clonotypes from the bulk population could appear in FACS-sorted repertoires.

TCRdb itself ran the 5' RACE reads through MiXCR, one entry per CDR3 protein. Here the sample spans about 630,000 distinct CDR3 sequences, 9% to 15% being singletons. Sequenced here: PBMCs, sampled on the day of the yellow fever booster vaccination. The sequence derives from a man aged 25-40 years who received the YFV17D yellow fever vaccine.

DNA of the CDR3: TGTGCCAGCAGCTTAATCCCGGAGTCTGGAAACACCATATATTTT. It is translated as CASSLIPESGNTIYF. The chain uses TRBV7-9 and TRBJ1-3; the D is unclear. V lost 2 bases and J 1 base, leaving 9 bases between the germline ends. The CDR3 extends over 15 amino acids. Germline CDR1 reads SEHNR; CDR2 reads FQNEAQ (reference sequence). The full variable domain, rest sourced from reference TRBV7-9 and TRBJ1-3, is DTGVSQNPRHKITKRGQNVTFRCDPISEHNRLYWYRQTLGQGPEFLTYFQNEAQLEKSRLLSDRFSAERPKGSFSTLEIQRTEQGDSAMYLCASSLIPESGNTIYFGEGSWLTVV.